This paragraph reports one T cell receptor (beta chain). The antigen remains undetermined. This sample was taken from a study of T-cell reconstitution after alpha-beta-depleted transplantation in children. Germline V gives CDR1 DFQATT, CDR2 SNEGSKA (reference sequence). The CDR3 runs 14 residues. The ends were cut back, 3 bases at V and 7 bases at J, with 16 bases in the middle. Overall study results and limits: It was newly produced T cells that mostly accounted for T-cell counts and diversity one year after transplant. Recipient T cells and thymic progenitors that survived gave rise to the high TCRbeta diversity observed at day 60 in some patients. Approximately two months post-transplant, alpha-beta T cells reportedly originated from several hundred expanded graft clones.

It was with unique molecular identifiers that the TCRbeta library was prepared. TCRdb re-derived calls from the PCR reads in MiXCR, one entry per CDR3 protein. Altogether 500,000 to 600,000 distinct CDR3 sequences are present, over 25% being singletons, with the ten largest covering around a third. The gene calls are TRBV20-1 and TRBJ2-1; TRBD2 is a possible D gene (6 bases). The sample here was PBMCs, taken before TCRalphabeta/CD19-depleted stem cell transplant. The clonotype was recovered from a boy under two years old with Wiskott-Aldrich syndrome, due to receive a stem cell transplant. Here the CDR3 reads CSASTRGRRNEQFF. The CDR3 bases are TGCAGTGCTAGTACCCGAGGGAGGAGGAATGAGCAGTTCTTC.